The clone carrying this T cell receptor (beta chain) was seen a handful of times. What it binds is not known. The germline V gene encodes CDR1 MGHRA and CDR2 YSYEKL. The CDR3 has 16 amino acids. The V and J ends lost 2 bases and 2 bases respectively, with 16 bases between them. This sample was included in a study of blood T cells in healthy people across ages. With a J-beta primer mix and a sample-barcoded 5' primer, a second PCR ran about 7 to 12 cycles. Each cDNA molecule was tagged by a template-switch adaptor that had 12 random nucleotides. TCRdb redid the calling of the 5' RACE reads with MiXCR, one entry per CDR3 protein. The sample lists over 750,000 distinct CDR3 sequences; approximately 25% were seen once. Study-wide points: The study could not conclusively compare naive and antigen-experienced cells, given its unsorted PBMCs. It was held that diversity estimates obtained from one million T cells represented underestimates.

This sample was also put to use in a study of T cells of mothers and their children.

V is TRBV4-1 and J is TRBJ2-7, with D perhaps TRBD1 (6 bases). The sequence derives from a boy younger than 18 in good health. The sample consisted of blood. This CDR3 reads CASSQRAGQTAYEQYF. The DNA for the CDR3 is TGCGCCAGCAGCCAAAGAGCCGGACAGACAGCCTACGAGCAGTACTTC.